Presented here are 16 T cell receptor beta chains from one specimen sequenced in a study of blood T cell repertoires in COVID-19. Method: immunoSEQ multiplex PCR; TCRdb's copy keeps in-frame clones and lacks some. The table includes fewer than 90,000 clones, approximately 90% detected once. The material sequenced was peripheral blood. These receptors all stem from a man aged 65 to 79 with active COVID-19.

The chain combines TRBV3-1 (or the pseudogene TRBV3-2) with TRBJ2-7; 10 nucleotides agree with TRBD2. Germline loops: CDR1 LGHDT, CDR2 YNNKEL (reference sequence). The trim removed 2 bases at V and 6 bases at J, leaving 10 bases unmatched. This CDR3 has 16 amino acids. As DNA, the CDR3 is TGTGCCAGCAGCCAAAAGGGGAGCGGGAGGGCCGGCGAGCAGTACTTC. This codes for CASSQKGSGRAGEQYF.

The V call is TRBV7-2, the J call TRBJ2-1; D may be TRBD1 (5 bases). Germline CDR1 SGHTA, CDR2 FQGNSA. The CDR3 spans 15 residues. The V gene lost 1 base and the J gene lost 4 bases, with 11 bases spanning the gap. CDR3 residues: CASSLVLGRYNEQFF. CDR3 DNA sequence: TGTGCCAGCAGCTTAGTTTTGGGGCGGTACAATGAGCAGTTCTTC.

J is TRBJ1-4 and V is TRBV6-5; D is ambiguous. The CDR3 is made up of 12 amino acids. Deletions cut 8 bases from V and 3 bases from J, with 7 bases between. The germline CDR1 and CDR2 sequences are MNHEY and SVGAGI. DNA for the CDR3: TGTGCCAGCGCCGGGGCTAATGAAAAACTGTTTTTT. Translating gives CASAGANEKLFF.

The chain employs TRBV7-2 and TRBJ2-1, with TRBD1 identical over 9 bases. Trimming took 5 bases from V and 5 from J; bases not matched to a gene: 7. Germline assignment: CDR1 SGHTA and CDR2 FQGNSA. The CDR3 runs 15 residues. The CDR3 region has the DNA TGTGCCAGCAGCCGCGACAGGGGGGGTCACAATGAGCAGTTCTTC. Translated, it gives CASSRDRGGHNEQFF.

The chain has TRBV6-5 and TRBJ2-2; weak D call: TRBD2 (6 bases). The CDR3 covers 16 residues. In germline, CDR1 is MNHEY, CDR2 SVGAGI. The ends were cut back, 2 bases at V and 6 bases at J, with 16 bases in the middle. The CDR3 DNA is TGTGCCAGCAGTTACCCCCCCCGGGCTAGCGCCGGGGAGCTGTTTTTT. Residues: CASSYPPRASAGELFF.

This clone appeared once. This chain connects TRBV30 to TRBJ1-5; possible D gene TRBD1, 5 bases. V lost 3 bases and J 5 bases, leaving 17 bases between the germline ends. The CDR3 extends over 15 amino acids. The V gene's germline CDR1 is GTSNPN and CDR2 SVGIG (reference sequence). CDR3 region: CAWSVMGGAYQPQHF. The CDR3 nucleotides are TGTGCCTGGAGCGTCATGGGGGGAGCCTATCAGCCCCAGCATTTT. Full variable domain (rest looked up from reference TRBV30 and TRBJ1-5): SQTIHQWPATLVQPVGSPLSLECTVEGTSNPNLYWYRQAAGRGLQLLFYSVGIGQISSEVPQNLSASRPQDRQFILSSKKLLLSDSGFYLCAWSVMGGAYQPQHFGDGTRLSIL.

The V call is TRBV5-1, the J call TRBJ2-7, with 12 nucleotides matching TRBD1. Trimming cost V 9 bases and J 6 bases; bases outside gene matches: 4. The length of the CDR3 is 12 residues. The germline V gene encodes CDR1 SGHRS and CDR2 YFSETQ. The CDR3 loop is CATGQGAGEQYF. The CDR3 bases are TGCGCCACGGGACAGGGGGCAGGCGAGCAGTACTTC.

This chain uses TRBV5-1 with TRBJ2-6; tentatively, D is TRBD1 (5 bases). Germline V CDR1 and CDR2: SGHRS, YFSETQ. The V end lost 0 bases, the J end lost 0 bases, and 7 bases lay between the germline ends. The CDR3 length is 16 residues. The CDR3 DNA reads as TGCGCCAGCAGCTTGGGGACAACCTCTGGGGCCAACGTCCTGACTTTC. Amino acid sequence: CASSLGTTSGANVLTF.

The chain has TRBV4-3 and TRBJ2-1; 10 bases are a match to TRBD2. Trimming took 0 bases from V and 8 from J; bases not matched to a gene: 10. The germline CDR1 and CDR2 sequences are LGHNA and YSLEER. The CDR3 totals 17 residues. This CDR3 reads CASSQDPASGSFDEQFF. CDR3 in DNA: TGCGCCAGCAGCCAAGATCCCGCTAGCGGGAGTTTCGATGAGCAGTTCTTC.

Here the CDR3 reads CASSLTVTNTGELFF. The CDR3, as DNA: TGCGCCAGCAGCCTGACAGTGACGAACACCGGGGAGCTGTTTTTT. The chain couples TRBV5-1 to TRBJ2-2; TRBD1 is a possible D gene (5 bases). Germline V lookup: CDR1 SGHRS, CDR2 YFSETQ. Trimming shortened V by 4 bases and J by 0 bases, and 10 bases separated the two germline ends. This CDR3 has 15 amino acids.

This clone was detected only a few times. The CDR3 here is CASSVGAGYGYTF. The DNA for the CDR3 is TGTGCCAGCAGTGTGGGGGCGGGCTATGGCTACACCTTC. The V gene is TRBV28, the J gene TRBJ1-2; TRBD1 is a possible D gene (6 bases). This CDR3 is 13 amino acids long. Trimming shortened V by 5 bases and J by 4 bases, and 11 bases separated the two germline ends. CDR1 and CDR2 from the germline V gene are MDHEN and SYDVKM.

The CDR3 DNA sequence: TGTGCCAGCACCCCCGGGCGGGAGACAGATACGCAGTATTTT. Translating gives CASTPGRETDTQYF. J is TRBJ2-3 and V is TRBV7-2; 7 bases map to TRBD2. CDR1 and CDR2 from the germline V gene are SGHTA and FQGNSA. V was pared by 7 bases and J by 3 bases, with 7 bases of the junction left unmatched. The CDR3 loop spans 14 amino acids.

This sequence joins TRBV4-3 and TRBJ2-7; TRBD2 matches 7 bases. J lost 2 bases, V lost 4 bases, and 8 bases had no gene match. The CDR3 is 15 amino acids. From germline, CDR1 is LGHNA and CDR2 YSLEER. This chain's CDR3 is CASSPFLAVPYEQYF. The CDR3 coding sequence is TGCGCCAGCAGCCCTTTCCTAGCGGTTCCCTACGAGCAGTACTTC.

The V and J genes are TRBV7-9 and TRBJ1-5; TRBD1 matches 8 bases. Germline V gene lookup returns CDR1 SEHNR and CDR2 FQNEAQ (reference sequence). The CDR3 runs 14 residues. Trimming at V came to 7 bases and at J to 4 bases, leaving 6 bases not matched to a gene. The CDR3 coding sequence is TGTGCCAGCACCCGGACAGGGATGAATCAGCCCCAGCATTTT. Translated, it gives CASTRTGMNQPQHF. The complete variable domain, with remaining parts taken from reference TRBV7-9 and TRBJ1-5, reads DTGVSQNPRHKITKRGQNVTFRCDPISEHNRLYWYRQTLGQGPEFLTYFQNEAQLEKSRLLSDRFSAERPKGSFSTLEIQRTEQGDSAMYLCASTRTGMNQPQHFGDGTRLSIL.

This clone was counted between two and nine times. The V call is TRBV19, the J call TRBJ2-2; 12 bases are shared with TRBD2. Per the germline V gene, CDR1 is LNHDA and CDR2 is SQIVND (reference sequence). This CDR3 region has 17 residues. With V trimmed by 6 bases and J by 3 bases, 8 bases remained unmatched. As DNA, the CDR3 is TGTGCCAGTAGCTGGCTAGCGGGAGGGCCGGACACCGGGGAGCTGTTTTTT. Its translation is CASSWLAGGPDTGELFF.

V and J are TRBV3-1 (or the pseudogene TRBV3-2) and TRBJ2-1; 9 positions match TRBD2. This CDR3 is built from 15 residues. V shed 1 base and J 5 bases; nucleotides not matched to a gene: 3. CDR1 LGHDT and CDR2 YNNKEL come from the germline V gene (reference sequence). The CDR3 protein is CASSQGAGGDNEQFF. The CDR3, as DNA: TGTGCCAGCAGCCAAGGGGCGGGAGGGGACAATGAGCAGTTCTTC.